This T cell receptor (beta chain) was documented in a study of CD8 T cells in Susac syndrome. Healthy donors served as age- and sex-matched controls. Through negative isolation, CD4+ and CD8+ T cells were obtained, while TEMRA cells were enriched using FACS. RNA totalling about 0.45 to 1 ug underwent reverse transcription with random hexamers. TCRdb redid the calling of the immunoSEQ multiplex PCR reads with MiXCR, one entry per CDR3 protein. The sample lists roughly 160,000 distinct CDR3 sequences, approximately 96% seen once, with over 0.12% in the top ten. V lost 0 bases and J 3 bases, leaving 8 bases between the germline ends. The V gene's germline CDR1 is LGHDT and CDR2 YNNKEL (reference sequence). The CDR3 length is 14 residues.

This rearrangement joins TRBV3-1 to TRBJ1-2; a possible D gene is TRBD1 (6 bases). Material: CD4+ T cells from PBMCs. The source is a human donor in good health. In DNA, the CDR3 is TGTGCCAGCAGCCAAGACAGGGGACACTATGGCTACACCTTC. This translates into CASSQDRGHYGYTF.